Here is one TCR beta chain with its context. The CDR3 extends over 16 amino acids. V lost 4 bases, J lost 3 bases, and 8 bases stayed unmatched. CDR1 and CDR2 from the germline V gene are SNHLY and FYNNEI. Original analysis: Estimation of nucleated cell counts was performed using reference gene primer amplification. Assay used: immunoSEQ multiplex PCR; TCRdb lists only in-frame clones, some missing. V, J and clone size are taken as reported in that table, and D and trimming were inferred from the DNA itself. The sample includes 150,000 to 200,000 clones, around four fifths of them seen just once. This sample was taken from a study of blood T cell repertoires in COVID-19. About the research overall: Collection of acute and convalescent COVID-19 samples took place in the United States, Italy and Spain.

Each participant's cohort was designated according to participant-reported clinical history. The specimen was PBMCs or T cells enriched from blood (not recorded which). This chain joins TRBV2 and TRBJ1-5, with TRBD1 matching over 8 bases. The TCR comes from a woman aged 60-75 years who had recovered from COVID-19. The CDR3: CASSAQGAGNNQPQHF. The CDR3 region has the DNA TGTGCCAGCAGTGCTCAGGGGGCGGGGAACAATCAGCCCCAGCATTTT.